This T cell receptor beta chain was identified during a study of T cell repertoires in aging, cancer and after chemotherapy. Rearranged V-D-J TRB sequences were amplified with a mixed TRB-A/B primer pool. MiXCR was run by TCRdb on the multiplex PCR reads, yielding one entry per CDR3 protein. The table has over a thousand distinct CDR3 sequences, around 23% seen once. The template was genomic DNA from peripheral blood, not RNA. The CDR3 has 13 residues. Germline values: CDR1 SQVTM, CDR2 ANQGSEA. Trimming pared 4 bases from V and 3 bases from J, leaving 12 bases between. The source of this sequence is a human donor with a solid tumor. This chain connects TRBV29-1 to TRBJ2-5; D unclear. Sequenced: blood. The chain's CDR3 is CSVVWAVKETQYF. CDR3 in DNA: TGCAGCGTTGTGTGGGCAGTGAAAGAGACCCAGTACTTC.